The present TCR beta chain was sequenced within a study of T cell repertoires in ileal Crohn's disease. This CDR3 region has 15 residues. Trimming cost V 2 bases and J 4 bases, with 10 bases left between them. The V gene's germline CDR1 is SGHRS and CDR2 YFSETQ. Approximately 510 nanograms of biopsy DNA per sample underwent TCRB immunosequencing. Clones were sequenced by immunoSEQ multiplex PCR, and TCRdb holds only the in-frame ones, with some missing. The data contain 4,000 to 4,500 clones, 74% of them seen just once; the ten biggest clones take up 6.9%. V usage is TRBV5-1 and J usage is TRBJ2-6, with D unclear. Sequencing input: ileal tissue. This receptor was taken from an adult with Crohn's disease. The CDR3 nucleotides read TGCGCCAGCAGCTTTATGGAGTCCGGGGCCAACGTCCTGACTTTC. Amino acids: CASSFMESGANVLTF.